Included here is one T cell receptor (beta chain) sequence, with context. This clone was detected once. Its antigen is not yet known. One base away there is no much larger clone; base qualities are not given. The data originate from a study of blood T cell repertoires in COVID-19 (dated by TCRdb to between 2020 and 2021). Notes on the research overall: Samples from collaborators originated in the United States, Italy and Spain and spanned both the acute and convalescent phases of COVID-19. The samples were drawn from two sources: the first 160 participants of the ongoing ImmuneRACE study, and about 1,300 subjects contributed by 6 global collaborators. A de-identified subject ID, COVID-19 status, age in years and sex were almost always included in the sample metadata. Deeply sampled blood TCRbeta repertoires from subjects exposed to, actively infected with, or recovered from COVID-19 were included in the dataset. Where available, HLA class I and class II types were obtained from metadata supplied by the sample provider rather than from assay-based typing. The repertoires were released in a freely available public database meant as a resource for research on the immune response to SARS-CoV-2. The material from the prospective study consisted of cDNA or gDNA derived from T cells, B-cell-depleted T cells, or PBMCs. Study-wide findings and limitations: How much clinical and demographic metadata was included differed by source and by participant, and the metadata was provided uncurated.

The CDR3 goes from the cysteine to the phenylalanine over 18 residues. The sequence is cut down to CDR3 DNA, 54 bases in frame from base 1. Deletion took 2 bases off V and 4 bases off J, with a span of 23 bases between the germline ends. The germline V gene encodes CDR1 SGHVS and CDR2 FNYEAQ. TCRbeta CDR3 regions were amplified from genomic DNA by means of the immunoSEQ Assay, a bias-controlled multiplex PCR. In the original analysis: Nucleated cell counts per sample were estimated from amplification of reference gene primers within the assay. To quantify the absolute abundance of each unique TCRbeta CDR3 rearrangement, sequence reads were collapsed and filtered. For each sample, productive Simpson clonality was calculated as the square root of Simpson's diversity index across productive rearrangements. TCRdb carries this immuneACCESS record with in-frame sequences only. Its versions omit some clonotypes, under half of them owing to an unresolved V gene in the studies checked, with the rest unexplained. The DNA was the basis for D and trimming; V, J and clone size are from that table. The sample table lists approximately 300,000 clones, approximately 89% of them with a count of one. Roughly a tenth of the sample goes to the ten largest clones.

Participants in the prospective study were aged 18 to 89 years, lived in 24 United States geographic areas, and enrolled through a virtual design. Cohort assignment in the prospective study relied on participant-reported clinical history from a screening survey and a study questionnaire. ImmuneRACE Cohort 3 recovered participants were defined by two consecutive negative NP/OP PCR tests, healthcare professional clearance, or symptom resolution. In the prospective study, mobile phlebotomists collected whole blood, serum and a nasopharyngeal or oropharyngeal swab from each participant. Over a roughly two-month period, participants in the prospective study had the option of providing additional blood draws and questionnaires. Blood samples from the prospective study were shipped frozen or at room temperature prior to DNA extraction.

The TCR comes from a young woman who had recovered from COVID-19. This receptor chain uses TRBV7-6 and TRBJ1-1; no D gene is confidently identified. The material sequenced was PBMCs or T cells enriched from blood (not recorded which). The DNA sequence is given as TGTGCCAGCAGCTTAATTGCCTTCGGCAGGTGGGGAGGCACTGAAGCTTTCTTT. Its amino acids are CASSLIAFGRWGGTEAFF.